This T cell receptor beta chain was documented in a study of regulatory T cells in long-lasting Graves disease (dated by TCRdb to the early 2020s). About the study as a whole: Patients with newly diagnosed Graves' disease had been on antithyroid drugs for under 3 months. This study used TCR sequencing and RNA sequencing of peripheral blood to compare persistent Graves' disease patients against newly diagnosed Graves' disease patients. The study was conducted in China and was registered as a clinical trial. TCR sequencing covered roughly 13 persistent and approximately 20 newly diagnosed Graves' disease patients, approximately 33 samples in total. Summary of the overall study and its limitations: A larger number of public clonotypes was shared among persistent patients (around 3,000) than among newly diagnosed patients (over 850). TRBV28, TRBJ1-2 and TRBJ2-5 were preferentially used in persistent disease, while TRBV20-1 and TRBJ2-1 were favored in newly diagnosed disease. Sequencing and analysis were restricted to the TCR beta chain. Only peripheral blood was studied, because thyroid tissue, the primary lesion, was inaccessible. Compared with newly diagnosed patients, patients with persistent Graves' disease had lower TCR Shannon entropy and fewer highly expanded clones, which suggests clonal expansion. The small sample size was acknowledged by the authors as a limitation that may reduce accuracy.

The method was multiplex PCR. The sequencing machine was an Illumina HiSeq 4000. To build TCR beta libraries, CDR3 regions were amplified by Arm-PCR using iRepertoire HTBI primers. PCR products were gel purified before sequencing. Per the original workflow: A total of fewer than 70 TRBV and approximately 13 TRBJ segments were identified across samples and were used for gene usage analysis of CDR3 amino acid clonotypes. Filtered high-quality paired reads were merged into contigs using COPE and FqMerger. BLAST was used to align contigs to IMGT TRBV, TRBD and TRBJ reference genes, with CDR3 defined following IMGT. Clonotypes above 0.1% frequency were classified as highly expanded clones. Repertoire diversity was measured by Shannon entropy, and V-J evenness by the Gini coefficient. Clonotypes shared by more than one individual were considered public. The public reads were run again by TCRdb, first through fastp at Q25 and then through MiXCR, and only productive beta chains were kept. Every entry covers one CDR3 protein and lists the most common genes and DNA from its rows. Here the V and J calls rest on TCRdb's processing, not on the authors' analysis. The sample table contains a few hundred thousand distinct CDR3 sequences; only one count was recorded for roughly a sixth of them. Less than 35% of the sample rests with the top ten.

V gives up 0 bases and J gives up 0 bases, and the segment between their germline ends measures 8 bases. Via the germline V gene (reference sequence), CDR1 is GTSNPN and CDR2 SVGIG. The CDR3 measures 14 amino acids from cysteine to phenylalanine. Just the 42-base CDR3 DNA is kept, in frame starting at base 1. The sample's time point, from its label and the paper: newly diagnosed GD, antithyroid drugs for less than 3 months. For both TCR sequencing and RNA sequencing, RNA was extracted from PBMCs in TRIzol. The diagnosis of Graves' disease followed American Thyroid Association guidelines. Recruitment of patients was carried out at an endocrinology department in Xi'an, China. Each patient gave approximately 10 milliliters of peripheral blood, collected in an EDTA anticoagulant tube. Ficoll Paque Plus density gradient separation was used to isolate PBMCs, and no further T cell sorting was done. An Agilent 2100 Bioanalyzer and agarose gel were used to check RNA quality, and a NanoDrop 2000 was used to measure RNA concentration.

Concerning this clonotype: What this receptor recognizes is not known. No much larger clone is present one base from it, and per-base qualities are unavailable.

These data also formed part of another study, on T cells in Graves' hyperthyroidism and ophthalmopathy. From the second report: Graves' hyperthyroidism was defined as stable when no progression to ophthalmopathy occurred over 18 months of follow-up. Hyperthyroidism patients were aged 18 to 65 years and newly diagnosed, with disease duration of less than 2 months. Any patient with an uncontrolled infection, another autoimmune disease, pregnancy or lactation was excluded. Diagnoses were established on the basis of clinical symptoms, serum thyroxine and TRAb, thyroid ultrasound, and orbital computed tomography. The first round of RT-PCR for the TCR CDR3 was performed with the HTBI primer set and the Qiagen OneStep RT-PCR kit. Blood samples also contained most of the expanded thyroid clonotypes (frequency above 0.001), which suggests that blood repertoires may reflect thyroid immune responses. In cross-validation, a model built on a 13 V-J signature told ophthalmopathy apart from stable hyperthyroidism with approximately 90% sensitivity and around 83% specificity, and in testing the same model reached 80%/75%. In validation, the model predicted progression to ophthalmopathy with roughly 70% sensitivity and 72% to 85% specificity, a median of 6.5 months before onset. TCR V-J signatures able to tell the groups apart were searched for in a discovery cohort of some 97 patients, of whom roughly 42 had Graves' ophthalmopathy and 57 had stable Graves' hyperthyroidism. An independent validation cohort of 18 to 20 hyperthyroidism patients and about 16 patients who later progressed to ophthalmopathy tested prospective prediction of ophthalmopathy. The 100 discovery patients were randomly split 7:3 into training and test sets. In about 6 Graves' hyperthyroidism patients, the study also compared T-cell repertoires from thyroid tissue with T-cell repertoires from blood. Once sampling was done, hyperthyroidism patients were given methimazole at a starting dose of 30 mg daily, whereas ophthalmopathy patients were given high-dose intravenous methylprednisolone. Libraries were constructed in a second round of multiplex PCR, after which size selection and purification were carried out. Paired-end sequencing of the libraries was performed with 100 bp reads on an Illumina HiSeq2000. Raw data were processed with SOAPnuke, discarding reads with adapters, uncalled bases, mean Phred below 15, or no exact constant-primer or identifier match. High-quality paired reads were merged with COPE v1.2.5, and unique nucleotide sequences were defined as clonotypes. MiTCR v1.1 was used to align the clonotypes against IMGT TRBV, TRBD and TRBJ reference segments. Analysis was restricted to V-J combinations with a frequency above 0.0001, which covered 99.2% of repertoires. A TCS score was defined as the ratio of F50 (clonal expansion) to E x V (chaos), with BLOSUM62-based TCRdist applied between CDR3 peptides within each V-J. Welch's t-statistics and random forest reduced around 520 V-J features to roughly 13, which were used in a naive Bayes classifier (R e1071). Sample size was not statistically predetermined, and investigators were not blinded to group allocation. The paper describes TCR Vbeta CDR3 sequencing of around 140 peripheral blood samples, made up of 43 ophthalmopathy patients, more than 70 hyperthyroidism patients and roughly 17 progressor patients.

Material: peripheral blood mononuclear cells (PBMCs), obtained at new diagnosis, from a patient treated with antithyroid drugs. The chain couples TRBV30 to TRBJ1-2; the D gene is not confidently resolved. This clonotype was obtained from a man aged 40-55 years with Graves disease. Donor details come from another sample of the same person, matched by shared clones. The bases are TGTGCCTGGAGTGTACCAGCTTCTAACTATGGCTACACCTTC. It translates as CAWSVPASNYGYTF.